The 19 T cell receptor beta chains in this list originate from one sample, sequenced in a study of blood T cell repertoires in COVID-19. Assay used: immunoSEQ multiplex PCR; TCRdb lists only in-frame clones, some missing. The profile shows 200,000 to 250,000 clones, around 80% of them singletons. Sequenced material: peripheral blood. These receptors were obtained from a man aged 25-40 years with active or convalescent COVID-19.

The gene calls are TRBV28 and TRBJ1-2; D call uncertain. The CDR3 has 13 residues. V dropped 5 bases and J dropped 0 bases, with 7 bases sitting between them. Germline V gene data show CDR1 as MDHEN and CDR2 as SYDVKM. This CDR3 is CASSPPANYGYTF. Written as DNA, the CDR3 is TGTGCCAGCAGTCCACCAGCTAACTATGGCTACACCTTC.

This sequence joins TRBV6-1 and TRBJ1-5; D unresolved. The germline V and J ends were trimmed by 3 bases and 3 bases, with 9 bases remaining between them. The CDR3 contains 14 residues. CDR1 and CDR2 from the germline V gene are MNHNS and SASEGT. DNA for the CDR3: TGTGCCAGCAGTGACAGAATAAACAATCAGCCCCAGCATTTT. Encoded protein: CASSDRINNQPQHF.

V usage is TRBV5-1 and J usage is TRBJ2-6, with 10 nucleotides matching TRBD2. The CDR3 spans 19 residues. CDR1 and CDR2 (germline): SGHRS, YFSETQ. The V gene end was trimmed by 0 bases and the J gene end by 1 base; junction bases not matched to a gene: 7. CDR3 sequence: CASSLAASGSRSGANVLTF. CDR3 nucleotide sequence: TGCGCCAGCAGCTTGGCCGCTAGCGGGAGTCGGTCTGGGGCCAACGTCCTGACTTTC.

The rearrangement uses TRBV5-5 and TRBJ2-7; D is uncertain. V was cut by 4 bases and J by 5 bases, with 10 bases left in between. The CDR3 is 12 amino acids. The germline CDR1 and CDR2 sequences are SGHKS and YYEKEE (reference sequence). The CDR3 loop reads CASSGMSDEQYF. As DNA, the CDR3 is TGTGCCAGCAGCGGAATGAGCGACGAGCAGTACTTC.

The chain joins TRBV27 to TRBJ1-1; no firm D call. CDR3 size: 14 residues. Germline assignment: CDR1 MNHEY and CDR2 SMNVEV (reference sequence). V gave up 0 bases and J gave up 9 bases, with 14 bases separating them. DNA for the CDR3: TGTGCCAGCAGTTTATCCCCCAGGTCGGGAAAAGCTTTCTTT. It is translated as CASSLSPRSGKAFF.

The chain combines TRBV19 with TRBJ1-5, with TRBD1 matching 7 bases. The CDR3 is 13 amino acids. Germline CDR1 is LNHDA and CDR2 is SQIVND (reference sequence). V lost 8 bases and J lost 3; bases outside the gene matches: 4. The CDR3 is CASGGQYNQPQHF. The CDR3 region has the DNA TGTGCCAGTGGGGGACAGTACAATCAGCCCCAGCATTTT.

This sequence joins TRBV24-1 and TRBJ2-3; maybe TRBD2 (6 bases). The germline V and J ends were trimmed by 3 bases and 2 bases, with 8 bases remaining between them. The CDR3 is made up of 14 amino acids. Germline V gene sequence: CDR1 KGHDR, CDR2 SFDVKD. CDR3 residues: CATSDGGLTDTQYF. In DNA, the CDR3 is TGTGCCACCAGTGATGGAGGGCTCACAGATACGCAGTATTTT.

The CDR3 sequence: CASSLTGEGTEAFF. CDR3 DNA: TGTGCCAGCAGCTTGACAGGGGAAGGCACTGAAGCTTTCTTT. The chain uses TRBV5-4 and TRBJ1-1; 7 bases match TRBD1. The germline CDR1 and CDR2 sequences are SGHNT and YYREEE (reference sequence). This CDR3 spans 14 amino acids. The V gene end was trimmed by 1 base and the J gene end by 4 bases; junction bases not matched to a gene: 4.

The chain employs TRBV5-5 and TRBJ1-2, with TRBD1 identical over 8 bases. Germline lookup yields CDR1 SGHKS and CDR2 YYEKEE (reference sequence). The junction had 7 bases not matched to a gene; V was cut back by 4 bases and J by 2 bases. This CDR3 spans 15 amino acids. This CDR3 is CASSRSGQENYGYTF. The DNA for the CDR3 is TGTGCCAGCAGCCGCTCGGGACAGGAGAACTATGGCTACACCTTC.

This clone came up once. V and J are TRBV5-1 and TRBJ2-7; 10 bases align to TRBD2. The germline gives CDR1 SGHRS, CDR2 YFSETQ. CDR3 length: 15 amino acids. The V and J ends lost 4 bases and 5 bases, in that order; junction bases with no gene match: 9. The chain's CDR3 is CASSKDPSGSNEQYF. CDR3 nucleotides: TGCGCCAGCAGCAAGGACCCTAGCGGGAGCAACGAGCAGTACTTC. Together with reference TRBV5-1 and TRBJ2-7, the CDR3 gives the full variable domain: KAGVTQTPRYLIKTRGQQVTLSCSPISGHRSVSWYQQTPGQGLQFLFEYFSETQRNKGNFPGRFSGRQFSNSRSEMNVSTLELGDSALYLCASSKDPSGSNEQYFGPGTRLTVT.

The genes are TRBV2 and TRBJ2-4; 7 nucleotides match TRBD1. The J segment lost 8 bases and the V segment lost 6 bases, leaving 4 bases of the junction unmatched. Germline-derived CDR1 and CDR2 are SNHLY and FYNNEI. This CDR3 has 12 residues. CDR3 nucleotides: TGTGCCAGCAGCTTAACAGGGGACATTCAGTACTTC. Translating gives CASSLTGDIQYF. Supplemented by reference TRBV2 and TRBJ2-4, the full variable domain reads EPEVTQTPSHQVTQMGQEVILRCVPISNHLYFYWYRQILGQKVEFLVSFYNNEISEKSEIFDDQFSVERPDGSNFTLKIRSTKLEDSAMYFCASSLTGDIQYFGAGTRLSVL.

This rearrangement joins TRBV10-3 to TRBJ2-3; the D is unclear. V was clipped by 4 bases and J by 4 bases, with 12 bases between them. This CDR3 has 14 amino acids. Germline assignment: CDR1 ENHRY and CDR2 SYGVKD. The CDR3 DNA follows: TGTGCCATCAGTGTAAATGGGCTGGCAGATACGCAGTATTTT. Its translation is CAISVNGLADTQYF.

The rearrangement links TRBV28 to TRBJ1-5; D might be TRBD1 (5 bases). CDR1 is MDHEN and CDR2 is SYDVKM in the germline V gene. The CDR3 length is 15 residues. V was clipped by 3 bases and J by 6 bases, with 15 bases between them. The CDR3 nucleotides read TGTGCCAGCAGTTTGCCTCAGGGTAGGGGTCAGCCCCAGCATTTT. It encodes CASSLPQGRGQPQHF.

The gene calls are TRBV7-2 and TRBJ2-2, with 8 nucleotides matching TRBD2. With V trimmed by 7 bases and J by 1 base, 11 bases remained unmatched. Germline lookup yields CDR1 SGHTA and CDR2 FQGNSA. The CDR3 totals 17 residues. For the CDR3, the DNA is TGTGCCAGCAACAGAGGGGTTAGCGGGATGAACACCGGGGAGCTGTTTTTT. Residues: CASNRGVSGMNTGELFF.

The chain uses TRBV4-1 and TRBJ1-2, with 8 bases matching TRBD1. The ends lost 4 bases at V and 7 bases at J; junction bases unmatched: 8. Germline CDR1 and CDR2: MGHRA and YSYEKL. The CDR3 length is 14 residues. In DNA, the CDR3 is TGCGCCAGCAGCCTTCGCTCAGGGGGCAGTGGCTACACCTTC. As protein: CASSLRSGGSGYTF.

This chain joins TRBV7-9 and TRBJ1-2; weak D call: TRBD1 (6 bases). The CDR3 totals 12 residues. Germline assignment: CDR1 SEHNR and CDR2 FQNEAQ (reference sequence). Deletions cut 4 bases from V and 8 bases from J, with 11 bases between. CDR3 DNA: TGTGCCAGCAGCTCTACAGGGCAGGGCTACACCTTC. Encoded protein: CASSSTGQGYTF.

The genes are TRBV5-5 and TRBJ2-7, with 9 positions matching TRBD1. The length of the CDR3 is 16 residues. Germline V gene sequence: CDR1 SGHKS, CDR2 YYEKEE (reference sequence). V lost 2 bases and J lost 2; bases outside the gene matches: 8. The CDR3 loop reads CASSFGTGLLPYEQYF. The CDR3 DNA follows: TGTGCCAGCAGCTTTGGGACAGGGCTCCTACCCTACGAGCAGTACTTC.

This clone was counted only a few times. Here the CDR3 DNA reads TGTGCCAGCACCCTGCGGGACAGGGCAAGCGGGGAGCTGTTTTTT. It specifies CASTLRDRASGELFF. V gene TRBV28 combines with J gene TRBJ2-2, with 9 bases matching TRBD1. The CDR3 sequence is 15 residues long. J lost 7 bases, V lost 7 bases, and 10 bases had no gene match. Looked up from germline, CDR1 is MDHEN and CDR2 is SYDVKM.

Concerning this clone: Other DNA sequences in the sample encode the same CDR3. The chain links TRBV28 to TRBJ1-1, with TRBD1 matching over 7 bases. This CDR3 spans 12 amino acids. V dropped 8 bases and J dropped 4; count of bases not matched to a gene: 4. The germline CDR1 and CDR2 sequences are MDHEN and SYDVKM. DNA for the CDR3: TGTGCCAGCTCTCCAGGGGGCACTGAAGCTTTCTTT. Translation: CASSPGGTEAFF.